This passage covers 7 T cell receptor beta chains from one sample sequenced in a study of blood T cell repertoires in COVID-19. Method: immunoSEQ multiplex PCR; TCRdb's copy keeps in-frame clones and lacks some. The repertoire holds about 170,000 clones, with approximately 87% as singletons. Sequenced: peripheral blood. Receptor source: a man aged 18-30 years with active or convalescent COVID-19.

The rearrangement links TRBV5-6 to TRBJ1-6, with D perhaps TRBD1 (6 bases). This CDR3 has 15 residues. V was cut by 1 base and J by 9 bases, with 14 bases left in between. CDR1 is SGHDT and CDR2 is YYEEEE in the germline V gene. The CDR3 nucleotides are TGTGCCAGCAGCTTGAGTCCAGGGGCAAGTTCACCCCTCCACTTT. It encodes CASSLSPGASSPLHF.

The chain combines TRBV5-1 with TRBJ1-3, with D tentatively TRBD1 (5 bases). From germline, CDR1 is SGHRS and CDR2 YFSETQ. CDR3 size: 16 residues. V gave up 4 bases and J gave up 0 bases, with 14 bases separating them. This CDR3 is CASSTDSPGSGNTIYF. In nucleotides, the CDR3 is TGCGCCAGCAGCACCGACAGTCCCGGCTCTGGAAACACCATATATTTT.

The V and J genes are TRBV29-1 and TRBJ2-2, with D perhaps matching TRBD1 (5 bases). The CDR3 spans 15 residues. The germline CDR1 and CDR2 sequences are SQVTM and ANQGSEA. The ends were cut back, 7 bases at V and 0 bases at J, with 15 bases in the middle. CDR3 residues: CSAGRSRANTGELFF. The CDR3 nucleotides read TGCAGCGCTGGACGTTCCAGGGCGAACACCGGGGAGCTGTTTTTT.

This chain connects TRBV19 to TRBJ1-2, with D perhaps matching TRBD1 (6 bases). This CDR3 spans 14 amino acids. V gave up 5 bases and J gave up 8 bases, with 18 bases separating them. CDR1 is LNHDA, CDR2 SQIVND, per germline (reference sequence). The CDR3 spells CASSPGGRTAGYTF. Here the CDR3 DNA reads TGTGCCAGTAGTCCCGGGGGGAGGACAGCGGGCTACACCTTC.

The chain carries TRBV6-1 and TRBJ2-7, with 8 bases aligning to TRBD1. CDR1 and CDR2 (germline): MNHNS, SASEGT. The CDR3 is 14 residues long. Trimming cost V 1 base and J 1 base; bases outside gene matches: 0. DNA of the CDR3: TGTGCCAGCAGTGAAGGACAGGGGTCCTACGAGCAGTACGTC. This translates into CASSEGQGSYEQYV.

This clone appeared a single time. The sample contains more than one DNA sequence encoding this CDR3. V gene TRBV18 combines with J gene TRBJ2-5; TRBD1 agrees at 7 bases. CDR1 and CDR2 (germline): KGHSH, LQKENI. The ends lost 5 bases at V and 2 bases at J; junction bases unmatched: 2. This CDR3 has 13 residues. CDR3 nucleotides: TGTGCCAGCTCAAGGGACAGACAAGAGACCCAGTACTTC. Its protein is CASSRDRQETQYF.

This chain connects TRBV24-1 to TRBJ1-2; 8 bases agree with TRBD1. From germline, CDR1 is KGHDR and CDR2 SFDVKD. This CDR3 comprises 18 residues. The V segment lost 4 bases and the J segment 2 bases; nucleotides outside the gene matches: 14. The CDR3 loop reads CATSDRGSRGDRNYGYTF. In DNA, the CDR3 is TGTGCCACCAGTGACAGAGGTAGCAGAGGGGACAGGAACTATGGCTACACCTTC.